The present TCR beta chain was sequenced within a study of cytomegalovirus exposure and HLA in healthy donors. With 60 Vbeta and 13 Jbeta primers, the PCR was carried out. TCRdb keeps only in-frame clones here, not all; method: immunoSEQ multiplex PCR. The sample table sets out roughly 35,000 clones. Study observations and caveats: For presence/absence analyses, sequencing depth was assumed to be roughly uniform across donors.

As regards this clone: Its specificity is not known.

The CDR3 consists of 13 residues. The germline CDR1 and CDR2 sequences are MNHNS and SASEGT. V lost 7 bases and J lost 6; bases outside the gene matches: 5. This TCR derives from a woman aged 40 to 49 in good health and CMV-seropositive. The V call is TRBV6-1, the J call TRBJ2-2; 7 bases line up with TRBD1. Sequencing input: PBMCs. This chain's CDR3 is CASTQGFPGELFF. The DNA for the CDR3 is TGTGCCAGCACACAGGGGTTTCCCGGGGAGCTGTTTTTT.